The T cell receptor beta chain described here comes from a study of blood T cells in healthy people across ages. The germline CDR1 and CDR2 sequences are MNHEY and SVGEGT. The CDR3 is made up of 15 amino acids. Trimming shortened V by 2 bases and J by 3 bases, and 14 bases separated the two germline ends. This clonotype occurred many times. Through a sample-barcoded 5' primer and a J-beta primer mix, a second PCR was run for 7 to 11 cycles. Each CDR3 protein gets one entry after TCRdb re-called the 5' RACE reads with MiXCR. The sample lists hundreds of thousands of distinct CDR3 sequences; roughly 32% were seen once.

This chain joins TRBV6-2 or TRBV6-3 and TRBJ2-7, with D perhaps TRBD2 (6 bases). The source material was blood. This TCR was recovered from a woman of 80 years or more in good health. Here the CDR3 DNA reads TGTGCCAGCAGTTACAATTGGGGGGTAAGCTACGAGCAGTACTTC. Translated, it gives CASSYNWGVSYEQYF.